This T cell receptor (beta chain) came from a study of OX40 agonist ivuxolimab in advanced cancers. Study details: Cancers in dose escalation were hepatocellular, melanoma, renal cell and head and neck.

Regarding the study as a whole: Among some nonresponders, normalized T-cell clonal expansion was also low.

For this clone: Antigen specificity is unknown.

The data were produced by immunoSEQ multiplex PCR, yet TCRdb's version contains in-frame clones alone and is incomplete. The sample lists tens of thousands of clones; about 87% were seen once. Any history of autoimmune disease or systemic immunosuppression disqualified patients. Germline-derived CDR1 and CDR2 are MNHNY and SVGAGI (reference sequence). The CDR3 contains 15 residues. Unmatched junction bases numbered 4, after V lost 6 bases and J lost 4 bases. The chain has TRBV6-6 and TRBJ2-1; 12 bases align to TRBD2. The input for sequencing was CD4+ or CD8+ T cells sorted from blood, taken in a trial of the OX40 agonist ivuxolimab. The clonotype comes from an adult with an advanced solid tumor such as melanoma, head and neck, liver or kidney cancer. This CDR3 reads CASSPSGREYNEQFF. CDR3 DNA sequence: TGTGCCAGCAGCCCTAGCGGGAGGGAGTACAATGAGCAGTTCTTC.